A single sample gave rise to the 24 T cell receptor beta chains below, sequenced in a study of OX40 agonist ivuxolimab in advanced cancers. The assay was immunoSEQ multiplex PCR, and TCRdb's table has in-frame clones only and misses some. The top ten hold 10% to 15% of the sample, which has 35,000 to 40,000 clones, around 90% seen once. The specimen comprised CD4+ or CD8+ T cells sorted from blood, sampled in a trial of the OX40 agonist ivuxolimab. All receptors come from an adult with an advanced solid tumor such as melanoma, head and neck, liver or kidney cancer.

This chain uses TRBV10-3 with TRBJ1-5, with D possibly being TRBD1 (5 bases). CDR1 and CDR2 from the germline V gene are ENHRY and SYGVKD. This CDR3 spans 15 amino acids. Trimming stripped 10 bases from V and 3 bases from J, with 19 bases between. The CDR3 loop is CASPARGRTNQPQHF. For the CDR3, the DNA is TGTGCCAGCCCTGCGAGGGGCAGGACCAATCAGCCCCAGCATTTT.

This chain joins TRBV2 and TRBJ2-1; 14 bases fit TRBD2. Looked up from germline, CDR1 is SNHLY and CDR2 is FYNNEI. With V trimmed by 11 bases and J by 0 bases, 21 bases remained unmatched. The CDR3 totals 21 residues. CDR3 bases: TGTGCCCCAGCAAGGGGCCTGGGGACTAGCGGGAGCGGGAGCTCCTACAATGAGCAGTTCTTC. Amino acids: CAPARGLGTSGSGSSYNEQFF.

V gene TRBV6-5 combines with J gene TRBJ1-5, with D uncertain. Germline values: CDR1 MNHEY, CDR2 SVGAGI. Trimming pared 6 bases from V and 4 bases from J, leaving 13 bases between. This CDR3 is 14 amino acids long. The CDR3 DNA is TGTGCCAGCAGCCATGCAGAACAAAATCAGCCCCAGCATTTT. Encoded protein: CASSHAEQNQPQHF.

The chain uses TRBV7-3 and TRBJ1-1; 8 nucleotides match TRBD1. Germline lookup yields CDR1 SGHTA and CDR2 FQGTGA. The CDR3 runs to 13 residues. V gave up 4 bases and J gave up 4 bases; unmatched junction bases: 2. The CDR3 nucleotides read TGTGCCAGCAGCTCCGGGACAGGCACTGAAGCTTTCTTT. This translates into CASSSGTGTEAFF. The complete variable domain, with remaining parts taken from reference TRBV7-3 and TRBJ1-1, reads GAGVSQTPSNKVTEKGKYVELRCDPISGHTALYWYRQSLGQGPEFLIYFQGTGAADDSGLPNDRFFAVRPEGSVSTLKIQRTERGDSAVYLCASSSGTGTEAFFGQGTRLTVV.

The genes are TRBV7-9 and TRBJ1-4; a possible D gene is TRBD1 (6 bases). The germline gives CDR1 SEHNR, CDR2 FQNEAQ (reference sequence). Trimming shortened V by 0 bases and J by 4 bases, and 6 bases separated the two germline ends. The CDR3 runs to 14 residues. The CDR3: CASSLARGNEKLFF. CDR3 coding DNA: TGTGCCAGCAGCTTAGCCAGGGGTAATGAAAAACTGTTTTTT.

The rearrangement joins TRBV27 to TRBJ2-5; 8 bases agree with TRBD2. Germline assignment: CDR1 MNHEY and CDR2 SMNVEV (reference sequence). CDR3 length equals 14 residues. V trimming: 6 bases; J trimming: 7 bases; junction bases outside the gene matches: 10. The CDR3 DNA is TGTGCCAGCAGGACTAGCGCCTCATTGGGGACCCAGTACTTC. Protein: CASRTSASLGTQYF.

The chain recombines TRBV27 with TRBJ2-7; the match to TRBD2 covers 7 bases. Per germline, CDR1 MNHEY and CDR2 SMNVEV (reference sequence). With 4 bases clipped from V and 5 bases from J, the junction kept 5 bases outside the gene matches. CDR3 length: 13 amino acids. The CDR3 sequence: CASSYGLGDEQYF. The CDR3 region has the DNA TGTGCCAGCAGTTACGGACTAGGGGACGAGCAGTACTTC.

V usage is TRBV4-1 and J usage is TRBJ2-7, with D possibly being TRBD2 (5 bases). This CDR3 spans 13 amino acids. Trimming cost V 1 base and J 3 bases, with 7 bases left between them. Germline CDR1 reads MGHRA; CDR2 reads YSYEKL. The chain's CDR3 is CASSQAAGYEQYF. As DNA, the CDR3 is TGCGCCAGCAGCCAAGCTGCGGGCTACGAGCAGTACTTC.

V and J are TRBV25-1 and TRBJ2-5; 7 positions match TRBD2. The trim removed 3 bases at V and 5 bases at J, leaving 6 bases unmatched. CDR1 is MGHDK and CDR2 is SYGVNS in the germline V gene. The CDR3 has 14 residues. CDR3 protein: CASSELAAQETQYF. In DNA form, the CDR3 reads TGTGCCAGCAGTGAGCTAGCGGCCCAGGAGACCCAGTACTTC.

This CDR3 is CASSYATWVHEQYF. Here the CDR3 DNA reads TGTGCCAGCAGTTATGCCACGTGGGTGCACGAGCAGTACTTC. The J gene is TRBJ2-7, the V gene TRBV27; D not certain. V dropped 4 bases and J dropped 5 bases, with 15 bases sitting between them. Germline CDR1 is MNHEY and CDR2 is SMNVEV (reference sequence). CDR3 length: 14 amino acids.

CDR3 DNA sequence: TGCGCCAGCAGCCCCGGCGGGGGGGGGCCTTATAGCAATCAGCCCCAGCATTTT. This translates into CASSPGGGGPYSNQPQHF. The genes are TRBV4-1 and TRBJ1-5, with D maybe TRBD1 (6 bases). V lost 4 bases and J lost 0, with 19 bases in between. This CDR3 has 18 amino acids. Germline V gene sequence: CDR1 MGHRA, CDR2 YSYEKL.

This clone was recorded once. This chain connects TRBV28 to TRBJ1-2; 7 nucleotides match TRBD1. CDR3 length: 15 amino acids. Germline CDR1 reads MDHEN; CDR2 reads SYDVKM. J was trimmed by 8 bases and V by 6 bases; bases with no gene match: 15. CDR3 bases: TGTGCCAGCAGCTACACAGGGGACTTAGTTGGCGGCTACACCTTC. The encoded protein is CASSYTGDLVGGYTF.

The J gene is TRBJ2-7, the V gene TRBV11-2; no definite D call. The CDR3 consists of 11 residues. Germline V CDR1 and CDR2: SGHAT, FQNNGV. The V end lost 2 bases, the J end lost 7 bases, and 6 bases lay between the germline ends. CDR3 residues: CASSLMGEQYF. CDR3 DNA sequence: TGTGCCAGCAGCTTAATGGGGGAGCAGTACTTC. The complete variable domain, with remaining parts taken from reference TRBV11-2 and TRBJ2-7, reads EAGVAQSPRYKIIEKRQSVAFWCNPISGHATLYWYQQILGQGPKLLIQFQNNGVVDDSQLPKDRFSAERLKGVDSTLKIQPAKLEDSAVYLCASSLMGEQYFGPGTRLTVT.

This clone was counted a few times. The gene calls are TRBV27 and TRBJ1-4; D ambiguous. The V gene's germline CDR1 is MNHEY and CDR2 SMNVEV (reference sequence). The CDR3 is made up of 11 amino acids. V shed 4 bases and J shed 16 bases, with 13 bases lying between them. The DNA for the CDR3 is TGTGCCAGCAGTTCCGGGGAAATTCCGTTTTTT. As protein: CASSSGEIPFF.

The chain couples TRBV7-9 to TRBJ1-1, with D perhaps TRBD1 (5 bases). The germline gives CDR1 SEHNR, CDR2 FQNEAQ (reference sequence). Trimming took off 7 bases at V and 4 bases at J, with 22 bases between the two ends. The CDR3 totals 16 residues. CDR3 in amino acids: CASTTSGYLGGTEAFF. The CDR3 region has the DNA TGTGCCAGCACCACCTCCGGTTATCTCGGGGGCACTGAAGCTTTCTTT.

The chain combines TRBV7-5 with TRBJ2-7. TRBV7-5 represents a pseudogene. The CDR3 spans 12 residues. CDR3 sequence reads: CVRRGTSYEQYF. CDR3 sequence (DNA): TGTGTCAGAAGAGGGACGTCCTACGAGCAGTACTTC.

The chain uses TRBV27 and TRBJ2-3; 7 bases line up with TRBD2. The CDR3 spans 13 residues. Germline trimming cut 6 bases from V and 6 bases from J; bases unmatched to any gene: 6. Looked up from germline, CDR1 is MNHEY and CDR2 is SMNVEV (reference sequence). The CDR3 DNA reads as TGTGCCAGCAGAGGGGAGGGCGGGGATACGCAGTATTTT. Amino acids: CASRGEGGDTQYF.

The gene calls are TRBV19 and TRBJ2-4, with a tentative D call TRBD1 (5 bases). Germline CDR1 LNHDA, CDR2 SQIVND (reference sequence). The CDR3 sequence is 15 residues long. V shed 2 bases and J shed 3 bases, with 11 bases lying between them. The CDR3 protein is CASSIWLRGKNIQYF. In nucleotides, the CDR3 is TGTGCCAGTAGTATATGGCTAAGGGGCAAAAACATTCAGTACTTC.

The sample holds one count of this clone. The V call is TRBV5-1, the J call TRBJ2-5; maybe TRBD1 (5 bases). The J call may be mistaken, given a closer DNA end match to TRBJ2-7. The CDR3 totals 15 residues. Germline values: CDR1 SGHRS, CDR2 YFSETQ. CDR3 loop: CASSLTWGSSYEQYF. DNA for the CDR3: TGCGCCAGCAGCTTGACGTGGGGCTCCTCCTACGAGCAGTACTTC.

CDR3 sequence: CASSLRGLGEQYF. The CDR3, as DNA: TGTGCCAGCAGCTTAAGGGGCCTCGGCGAGCAGTACTTC. The chain employs TRBV13 and TRBJ2-7; a possible D gene is TRBD1 (5 bases). The CDR3 contains 13 residues. The germline V gene encodes CDR1 PRHDT and CDR2 FYEKMQ (reference sequence). The ends were cut back, 2 bases at V and 6 bases at J, with 11 bases in the middle. Drawing the rest from reference TRBV13 and TRBJ2-7, the complete variable domain is AAGVIQSPRHLIKEKRETATLKCYPIPRHDTVYWYQQGPGQDPQFLISFYEKMQSDKGSIPDRFSAQQFSDYHSELNMSSLELGDSALYFCASSLRGLGEQYFGPGTRLTVT.

This chain joins TRBV7-9 and TRBJ1-1; D unresolved. The length of the CDR3 is 13 residues. Germline lookup yields CDR1 SEHNR and CDR2 FQNEAQ (reference sequence). Trimming stripped 1 base from V and 0 bases from J, with 3 bases between. CDR3 protein: CASSLEVNTEAFF. The CDR3 coding sequence is TGTGCCAGCAGCTTAGAGGTGAACACTGAAGCTTTCTTT.

The chain combines TRBV11-3 with TRBJ2-3; D uncertain. Looked up from germline, CDR1 is SGHNT and CDR2 is YENEEA. CDR3 size: 13 residues. With 5 bases removed from V and 2 bases from J, the gap between germline ends came to 8 bases. This CDR3 is CASSQIYTDTQYF. The CDR3 DNA follows: TGTGCCAGCAGCCAAATATACACAGATACGCAGTATTTT.

The chain employs TRBV19 and TRBJ2-1; no clear D. Germline V gene data show CDR1 as LNHDA and CDR2 as SQIVND (reference sequence). Trimming removed 10 bases from V and 8 bases from J, with 18 bases in between. The CDR3 has 13 amino acids. The CDR3 sequence is CATSTDLAHEQFF. In DNA form, the CDR3 reads TGTGCCACATCCACCGATCTTGCCCATGAGCAGTTCTTC.

The chain links TRBV7-9 to TRBJ2-7, with D perhaps TRBD1 (6 bases). Germline V gene data show CDR1 as SEHNR and CDR2 as FQNEAQ (reference sequence). The CDR3 length is 16 residues. The V gene lost 0 bases and the J gene lost 3 bases, with 15 bases spanning the gap. DNA of the CDR3: TGTGCCAGCAGCTTAGCCCGGGACATAGAGCGCTACGAGCAGTACTTC. Translating gives CASSLARDIERYEQYF.